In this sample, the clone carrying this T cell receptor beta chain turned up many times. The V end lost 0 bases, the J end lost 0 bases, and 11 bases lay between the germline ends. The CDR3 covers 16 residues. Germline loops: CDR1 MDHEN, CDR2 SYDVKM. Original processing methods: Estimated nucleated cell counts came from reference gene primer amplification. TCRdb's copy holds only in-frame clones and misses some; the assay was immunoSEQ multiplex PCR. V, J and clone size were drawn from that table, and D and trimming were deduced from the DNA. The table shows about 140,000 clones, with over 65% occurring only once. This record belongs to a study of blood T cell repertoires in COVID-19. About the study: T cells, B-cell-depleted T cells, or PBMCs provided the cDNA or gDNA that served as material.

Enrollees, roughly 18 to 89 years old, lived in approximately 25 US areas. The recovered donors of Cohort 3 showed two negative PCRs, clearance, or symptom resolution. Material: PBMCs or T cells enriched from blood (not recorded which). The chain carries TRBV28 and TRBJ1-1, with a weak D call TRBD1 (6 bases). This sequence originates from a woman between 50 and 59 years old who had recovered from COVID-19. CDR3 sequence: CASSLWTGAMNTEAFF. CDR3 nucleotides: TGTGCCAGCAGTTTATGGACAGGAGCTATGAACACTGAAGCTTTCTTT.